The clone carrying this T cell receptor beta chain was counted only a few times. The data were obtained in a study of spatial heterogeneity in lung cancer. Every cDNA TCR molecule received its own unique molecular identifier. TCRdb re-derived calls from the 5' RACE reads in MiXCR, one entry per CDR3 protein. The table lists more than 8,000 distinct CDR3 sequences, over 7.5% of them singletons. V lost 0 bases to trimming and J lost 0 bases; unmatched junction nucleotides: 4. Germline V gene sequence: CDR1 LGHNA, CDR2 YNFKEQ. The CDR3 has 17 residues. The time point here: sample taken at primary tumor resection. Researchers sequenced whole RNA taken from tumor, nontumor lung or frozen PBMC without sorting. The donors comprised 60 to 85 untreated early-stage non-small cell lung cancer patients.

The chain links TRBV4-2 to TRBJ2-2; 7 bases fit TRBD2. The source of this sequence is a female donor with early-stage non-small cell lung cancer. This sample comprised PBMCs, obtained at surgery. CDR3 coding DNA: TGTGCCAGCAGCCAAGAAACCCTAGCGGCGAACACCGGGGAGCTGTTTTTT. Translating it yields CASSQETLAANTGELFF.